The 10 T cell receptor beta chains below come from one sample, sequenced in a study of CD8+CD57+ T cells in acquired aplastic anemia. The TCR beta profiling, which covered VDJ combination and CDR3 sequence, was carried out using genomic DNA as the template. MiXCR was run by TCRdb on the reads, yielding one entry per CDR3 protein. The data show about 160,000 distinct CDR3 sequences, roughly 50% seen once. Patients sequenced had flow cytometry evidence of CD8+CD57+ cell expansion. Sequenced sample: sorted CD4+, CD8+, or CD8+CD57+ T cells (not recorded which) from PBMCs. All receptors come from a human donor with aplastic anemia.

This clonotype was found a few times. This chain links TRBV9 with TRBJ2-1; 9 bases are a match to TRBD2. V lost 4 bases to trimming and J lost 6 bases; unmatched junction nucleotides: 11. This CDR3 has 16 residues. Germline CDR1 and CDR2: SGDLS and YYNGEE. The CDR3 protein is CASSPLGAGGPNEQFF. The CDR3 region has the DNA TGTGCCAGCAGCCCCTTGGGGGCGGGAGGGCCCAATGAGCAGTTCTTC.

This clonotype was observed a few times. The chain recombines TRBV20-1 with TRBJ1-2, with D perhaps matching TRBD1 (5 bases). The CDR3 has 13 amino acids. CDR1 is DFQATT, CDR2 SNEGSKA, per germline (reference sequence). Trimming stripped 5 bases from V and 2 bases from J, with 12 bases between. CDR3 amino acids: CSAPMTVNYGYTF. As DNA, the CDR3 is TGCAGTGCTCCTATGACAGTCAACTATGGCTACACCTTC.

This clonotype was picked up many times. This rearrangement joins TRBV19 to TRBJ2-7, with D tentatively TRBD1 or TRBD2 (5 bases each). V was clipped by 7 bases and J by 1 base, with 14 bases between them. The length of the CDR3 is 14 residues. The germline V gene encodes CDR1 LNHDA and CDR2 SQIVND (reference sequence). The CDR3 loop is CASKIRDLSYEQYF. CDR3 sequence (DNA): TGTGCCAGTAAGATAAGGGACCTTTCCTACGAGCAGTACTTC.

The CDR3 DNA follows: TGTGCCAGTAGACAGATAGACACAGATACGCAGTATTTT. Protein: CASRQIDTDTQYF. The chain carries TRBV19 and TRBJ2-3; D is undetermined. The CDR3 contains 13 residues. Germline V gives CDR1 LNHDA, CDR2 SQIVND (reference sequence). V shed 6 bases and J shed 2 bases, with 9 bases lying between them.

Turning to this clonotype: This may arise from a read error, as a much more abundant clone is one base away. The rearrangement links TRBV4-2 to TRBJ1-4; D gene uncertain. Per germline, CDR1 LGHNA and CDR2 YNFKEQ. The ends were cut back, 0 bases at V and 8 bases at J, with 7 bases in the middle. There are 13 residues in the CDR3. The CDR3 sequence is CASSQDLGEKLFF. CDR3 bases: TGTGCCAGCAGCCAAGATCTGGGGGAAAAACTGTTTTTT.

The rearrangement joins TRBV7-2 to TRBJ1-2; TRBD1 is a possible D gene (5 bases). Germline V lookup: CDR1 SGHTA, CDR2 FQGNSA. The CDR3 covers 14 residues. V lost 5 bases and J 5 bases, leaving 15 bases between the germline ends. This chain's CDR3 is CASSTLGVTYGYTF. The CDR3 nucleotides are TGTGCCAGCAGCACTTTAGGGGTCACGTATGGCTACACCTTC.

This clonotype showed up many times. This chain links TRBV7-2 with TRBJ2-2, with 12 bases that match TRBD2. After removal of 7 bases from V and 5 bases from J, the junction contained 11 bases not matched to a gene. The CDR3 is 17 amino acids. The germline CDR1 and CDR2 sequences are SGHTA and FQGNSA. In nucleotides, the CDR3 is TGTGCCAGCACCATGACTAGCGGGAGTATGTCAACCGGGGAGCTGTTTTTT. It codes for CASTMTSGSMSTGELFF.

This clonotype showed up just a few times. The V gene is TRBV15, the J gene TRBJ1-6; perhaps TRBD1 as D (6 bases). Germline V gene data show CDR1 as LNHNV and CDR2 as YYDKDF (reference sequence). The CDR3 runs 15 residues. The V end lost 0 bases, the J end lost 9 bases, and 12 bases lay between the germline ends. The DNA for the CDR3 is TGTGCCACCAGCAGAGATTCGGACAGCCCTTCACCCCTCCACTTT. Amino acids: CATSRDSDSPSPLHF.

The V call is TRBV29-1, the J call TRBJ2-1; TRBD2 matches at 9 bases. V lost 6 bases and J lost 1; bases outside the gene matches: 1. The germline gives CDR1 SQVTM, CDR2 ANQGSEA. The CDR3 has 13 residues. The CDR3, as DNA: TGCAGCGTGACTAGCGGTTCCTACAATGAGCAGTTCTTC. As protein: CSVTSGSYNEQFF.

The rearrangement uses TRBV2 and TRBJ1-1; the D is unclear. The CDR3 is 13 residues long. Germline V gene lookup returns CDR1 SNHLY and CDR2 FYNNEI. Between the trimmed V and J ends, which lost 4 bases and 1 base, there was a span of 7 bases. The CDR3 loop is CASSGDGNTEAFF. CDR3 sequence (DNA): TGTGCCAGCAGTGGAGACGGGAACACTGAAGCTTTCTTT. The full variable domain, with the rest looked up from reference TRBV2 and TRBJ1-1, is EPEVTQTPSHQVTQMGQEVILRCVPISNHLYFYWYRQILGQKVEFLVSFYNNEISEKSEIFDDQFSVERPDGSNFTLKIRSTKLEDSAMYFCASSGDGNTEAFFGQGTRLTVV.